The clone carrying this TCR beta chain appeared a few times. Profiled with immunoSEQ multiplex PCR; TCRdb holds only in-frame clones, not every one. Among nearly 750,000 clones listed, around 77% were seen once. This record comes from a study of shared clonotypes between healthy human individuals. The TCR was taken from a woman in her twenties or thirties in good health. The sequenced material came from memory CD4+ T cells sorted from blood. Subset: CD45RA-negative fraction.

The CDR3 nucleotides are TGTGCCTGGAGTGCCCGGACAGGGTGGAGCACTGAAGCTTTCTTT. Its translation: CAWSARTGWSTEAFF. J is TRBJ1-1 and V is TRBV30, with 8 positions matching TRBD1. J was trimmed by 4 bases and V by 1 base; bases with no gene match: 8. CDR3 length: 15 residues. Germline V gene lookup returns CDR1 GTSNPN and CDR2 SVGIG (reference sequence). Using reference TRBV30 and TRBJ1-1 for the parts outside the CDR3, the full variable domain is SQTIHQWPATLVQPVGSPLSLECTVEGTSNPNLYWYRQAAGRGLQLLFYSVGIGQISSEVPQNLSASRPQDRQFILSSKKLLLSDSGFYLCAWSARTGWSTEAFFGQGTRLTVV.